A single sample gave rise to the 25 T cell receptor beta chains below, sequenced in a study of response to subunit inactivated influenza vaccine. TCRdb independently ran MiXCR on the RT-PCR reads; one entry per CDR3 protein. The sample yields hundreds of thousands of distinct CDR3 sequences, approximately 11% seen once. The same sample was also studied in work on T cells expressing NK-cell markers. Per that study: cDNA encoding TCR beta was synthesized via 5'RACE template switching incorporating UMIs.

The material sequenced was PBMCs from blood, taken on the day of vaccination. The receptor source for this set is a man in his forties or fifties who received an inactivated influenza vaccine.

This clonotype turned up a few times. J is TRBJ1-1 and V is TRBV5-6; tentative D call: TRBD1 (5 bases). Germline V gene sequence: CDR1 SGHDT, CDR2 YYEEEE. The CDR3 is 12 amino acids. V was pared by 6 bases and J by 7 bases, with 13 bases between. CDR3 region: CASTDSGSEAFF. The CDR3 DNA reads TGTGCCAGCACCGACAGCGGGAGTGAAGCTTTCTTT.

This chain joins TRBV10-3 and TRBJ2-7; D unclear. V shed 6 bases and J shed 1 base, with 10 bases lying between them. CDR1 is ENHRY, CDR2 SYGVKD, per germline. CDR3 length: 13 residues. The CDR3 DNA sequence: TGTGCCATCAGCCAGAGCAGGTCCTACGAGCAGTACTTC. This sequence encodes CAISQSRSYEQYF.

This clonotype has just a few counts. This CDR3 reads CASSLSQVYEQYF. As DNA, the CDR3 is TGTGCCAGCAGTTTATCCCAGGTCTACGAGCAGTACTTC. The chain has TRBV27 and TRBJ2-7; D call uncertain. Germline V gives CDR1 MNHEY, CDR2 SMNVEV (reference sequence). Trimming cost V 0 bases and J 3 bases, with 6 bases left between them. The CDR3 extends over 13 amino acids.

The table lists this clonotype with many counts. This chain uses TRBV6-2 or TRBV6-3 with TRBJ2-2; D is tentatively TRBD1 or TRBD2 (5 bases each). This CDR3 has 16 amino acids. V lost 2 bases and J lost 0, with 10 bases in between. In germline, CDR1 is MNHEY, CDR2 SVGEGT. CDR3 protein: CASSYGGPTNTGELFF. CDR3 nucleotides: TGTGCCAGCAGTTACGGGGGTCCAACGAACACCGGGGAGCTGTTTTTT.

The gene calls are TRBV6-5 and TRBJ2-7; D gene unclear. The V gene's germline CDR1 is MNHEY and CDR2 SVGAGI. Trimming stripped 0 bases from V and 1 base from J, with 7 bases between. This CDR3 has 14 amino acids. CDR3 amino acids: CASSYSTDSYEQYF. The CDR3 DNA sequence: TGTGCCAGCAGTTACTCGACGGATTCCTACGAGCAGTACTTC.

There are a few counts of this clonotype. J is TRBJ2-1 and V is TRBV20-1; D unresolved. Germline CDR1 and CDR2: DFQATT and SNEGSKA (reference sequence). V lost 4 bases, J lost 2 bases, and 12 bases lay in between. This CDR3 has 14 residues. The DNA of the CDR3 is TGCAGTGCTAAGGTGGGTGCCACCTACAATGAGCAGTTCTTC. This translates into CSAKVGATYNEQFF.

This clonotype was seen a handful of times. The rearrangement joins TRBV5-5 to TRBJ2-2; 10 nucleotides agree with TRBD2. The germline V gene encodes CDR1 SGHKS and CDR2 YYEKEE (reference sequence). The J segment lost 4 bases and the V segment lost 4 bases, leaving 4 bases of the junction unmatched. This CDR3 spans 15 amino acids. CDR3 nucleotides: TGTGCCAGCAGCAGAGCGGGGGGGCCCACCGGGGAGCTGTTTTTT. Translating gives CASSRAGGPTGELFF.

This sequence joins TRBV28 and TRBJ2-7; 7 positions match TRBD2. Germline trimming cut 5 bases from V and 3 bases from J; bases unmatched to any gene: 10. The CDR3 runs 15 residues. Germline CDR1 and CDR2: MDHEN and SYDVKM. The CDR3 protein is CASSRLMGGSYEQYF. CDR3 DNA sequence: TGTGCCAGCAGTAGGCTGATGGGGGGGAGCTACGAGCAGTACTTC. The complete variable domain, with remaining parts taken from reference TRBV28 and TRBJ2-7, reads DVKVTQSSRYLVKRTGEKVFLECVQDMDHENMFWYRQDPGLGLRLIYFSYDVKMKEKGDIPEGYSVSREKKERFSLILESASTNQTSMYLCASSRLMGGSYEQYFGPGTRLTVT.

A few counts support this clonotype. The chain couples TRBV9 to TRBJ2-1; D unclear. This CDR3 is 11 amino acids long. Per germline, CDR1 SGDLS and CDR2 YYNGEE. V shed 0 bases and J shed 9 bases, with 4 bases lying between them. The CDR3 DNA follows: TGTGCCAGCAGCGTAGGAGTTGAGCAGTTCTTC. This encodes CASSVGVEQFF.

V and J are TRBV20-1 and TRBJ2-3; perhaps TRBD2 as D (5 bases). The CDR3 contains 15 residues. Germline assignment: CDR1 DFQATT and CDR2 SNEGSKA (reference sequence). Trimming pared 4 bases from V and 2 bases from J, leaving 16 bases between. Here the CDR3 reads CSATRGSGATDTQYF. The CDR3 nucleotides read TGCAGTGCTACTAGAGGGAGCGGAGCCACAGATACGCAGTATTTT.

This clonotype was detected only a few times. The chain links TRBV6-5 to TRBJ2-5, with 11 bases lining up with TRBD2. V shed 3 bases and J 4 bases; nucleotides not matched to a gene: 4. Germline-derived CDR1 and CDR2 are MNHEY and SVGAGI. This CDR3 contains 15 residues. The CDR3 nucleotides are TGTGCCAGCAGTTATAGCGGGAGGGTAGGAGAGACCCAGTACTTC. Amino acid sequence: CASSYSGRVGETQYF.

The chain joins TRBV27 to TRBJ2-1; 8 bases are a match to TRBD1. Losses at the gene ends were 7 bases for V and 8 bases for J; bases not matched to a gene: 7. Germline V lookup: CDR1 MNHEY, CDR2 SMNVEV (reference sequence). The CDR3 consists of 13 residues. The CDR3 DNA sequence: TGTGCCAGCACCGGGACAGGCTCGCATGAGCAGTTCTTC. It encodes CASTGTGSHEQFF.

The rearrangement uses TRBV28 and TRBJ2-5; maybe TRBD2 (6 bases). The CDR3 is made up of 14 amino acids. Germline values: CDR1 MDHEN, CDR2 SYDVKM. V lost 4 bases, J lost 1 base, and 10 bases lay in between. The CDR3, as DNA: TGTGCCAGCAGTTCTGGGGGGTTCCAAGAGACCCAGTACTTC. Protein: CASSSGGFQETQYF.

V and J are TRBV14 and TRBJ1-2; the match to TRBD1 covers 9 bases. The CDR3 consists of 16 residues. Unmatched junction bases numbered 9, after V lost 4 bases and J lost 3 bases. Looked up from germline, CDR1 is SGHDN and CDR2 is FVKESK. For the CDR3, the DNA is TGTGCCAGCAGCCTGAGGACAGGGGTTCGGGACTATGGCTACACCTTC. Protein: CASSLRTGVRDYGYTF. Variable domain in full (rest from reference TRBV14 and TRBJ1-2): EAGVTQFPSHSVIEKGQTVTLRCDPISGHDNLYWYRRVMGKEIKFLLHFVKESKQDESGMPNNRFLAERTGGTYSTLKVQPAELEDSGVYFCASSLRTGVRDYGYTFGSGTRLTVV.

This chain uses TRBV7-6 with TRBJ1-2, with D perhaps matching TRBD1 (5 bases). CDR1 and CDR2 (germline): SGHVS, FNYEAQ. This CDR3 has 19 residues. The V end was cut by 0 bases, the J end by 3 bases, with 23 bases between. The CDR3 bases are TGTGCCAGCAGCTTAGCGCTGGGGGTTGGGGTCGGAGGGGACTATGGCTACACCTTC. It encodes CASSLALGVGVGGDYGYTF. Drawing the rest from reference TRBV7-6 and TRBJ1-2, the complete variable domain is GAGVSQSPRYKVTKRGQDVALRCDPISGHVSLYWYRQALGQGPEFLTYFNYEAQQDKSGLPNDRFSAERPEGSISTLTIQRTEQRDSAMYRCASSLALGVGVGGDYGYTFGSGTRLTVV.

The J gene is TRBJ2-7, the V gene TRBV7-6; 9 bases match TRBD1. The CDR3 spans 15 residues. CDR1 and CDR2 from the germline V gene are SGHVS and FNYEAQ. J lost 1 base, V lost 3 bases, and 4 bases had no gene match. CDR3 sequence: CASSFGTGTSYEQYF. DNA of the CDR3: TGTGCCAGCAGCTTCGGGACAGGGACTTCCTACGAGCAGTACTTC.

The chain links TRBV20-1 to TRBJ2-1; D could derive from TRBD1 or TRBD2 (5 bases each). The V end lost 4 bases, the J end lost 5 bases, and 15 bases lay between the germline ends. Per germline, CDR1 DFQATT and CDR2 SNEGSKA (reference sequence). The CDR3 is made up of 14 amino acids. CDR3 sequence reads: CSATLGVENNEQFF. DNA for the CDR3: TGCAGTGCTACCTTGGGGGTGGAAAACAATGAGCAGTTCTTC.

In this sample, this clonotype turned up a few times. This rearrangement joins TRBV28 to TRBJ2-2; 12 nucleotides agree with TRBD1. The CDR3 consists of 19 residues. CDR1 is MDHEN and CDR2 is SYDVKM in the germline V gene. After removal of 6 bases from V and 2 bases from J, the junction contained 13 bases not matched to a gene. CDR3 DNA: TGTGCCAGCAGCGCCACGGGACAGGGGGCCGAATTAAACACCGGGGAGCTGTTTTTT. This sequence encodes CASSATGQGAELNTGELFF.

The rearrangement links TRBV7-6 to TRBJ2-2; 9 bases fit TRBD1. The CDR3 consists of 16 residues. Trimming removed 0 bases from V and 4 bases from J; junction bases left unmatched: 3. CDR1 and CDR2 from the germline V gene are SGHVS and FNYEAQ. This chain's CDR3 is CASSLATTGGTGELFF. The CDR3 nucleotides are TGTGCCAGCAGCTTAGCCACGACAGGGGGCACCGGGGAGCTGTTTTTT.

This clonotype was seen only a few times. The rearrangement uses TRBV20-1 and TRBJ2-7; TRBD2 agrees at 7 bases. Losses at the gene ends were 5 bases for V and 5 bases for J; bases not matched to a gene: 9. Germline V gene sequence: CDR1 DFQATT, CDR2 SNEGSKA (reference sequence). This CDR3 is built from 13 residues. As DNA, the CDR3 is TGCAGTGCTCTCCCCGGGGGGATCCACGAGCAGTACTTC. Its protein product is CSALPGGIHEQYF.

The genes are TRBV18 and TRBJ2-5; D may be TRBD1 (5 bases). The CDR3 is 14 residues long. Germline CDR1 reads KGHSH; CDR2 reads LQKENI. V lost 5 bases and J lost 2, with 12 bases in between. The CDR3 sequence: CASSEDTLQETQYF. In DNA form, the CDR3 reads TGTGCCAGCTCAGAGGACACTCTACAAGAGACCCAGTACTTC.

The chain joins TRBV29-1 to TRBJ1-1; unclear D gene. Germline CDR1 is SQVTM and CDR2 is ANQGSEA. There are 16 residues in the CDR3. V lost 1 base and J lost 7, with 22 bases in between. The CDR3 coding sequence is TGCAGCGTTGAAGGGCCGCCAGGTGGGAGGACCGGTGAAGCTTTCTTT. Its translation is CSVEGPPGGRTGEAFF.

This clonotype appeared many times. The gene calls are TRBV4-2 and TRBJ2-2; D gene uncertain. CDR3 length equals 16 residues. The germline CDR1 and CDR2 sequences are LGHNA and YNFKEQ. With 0 bases removed from V and 0 bases from J, the gap between germline ends came to 8 bases. CDR3 in DNA: TGTGCCAGCAGCCAAGACACACCGTCGAACACCGGGGAGCTGTTTTTT. It yields the protein CASSQDTPSNTGELFF.

This clonotype was found once. The chain couples TRBV30 to TRBJ2-5; a weak D match, TRBD1 (5 bases). Germline V lookup: CDR1 GTSNPN, CDR2 SVGIG (reference sequence). This CDR3 is built from 13 residues. V was clipped by 0 bases and J by 5 bases, with 10 bases between them. In nucleotides, the CDR3 is TGTGCCTGGAGTGTACAAGGGGCCGAGACCCAGTACTTC. It translates to CAWSVQGAETQYF.

The chain couples TRBV5-1 to TRBJ1-4; no firm D call. In germline, CDR1 is SGHRS, CDR2 YFSETQ. The V end was cut by 0 bases, the J end by 0 bases, with 12 bases between. The CDR3 runs to 17 residues. The CDR3 loop is CASSLVSWKTTNEKLFF. The CDR3 DNA follows: TGCGCCAGCAGCTTGGTTTCGTGGAAAACAACTAATGAAAAACTGTTTTTT.